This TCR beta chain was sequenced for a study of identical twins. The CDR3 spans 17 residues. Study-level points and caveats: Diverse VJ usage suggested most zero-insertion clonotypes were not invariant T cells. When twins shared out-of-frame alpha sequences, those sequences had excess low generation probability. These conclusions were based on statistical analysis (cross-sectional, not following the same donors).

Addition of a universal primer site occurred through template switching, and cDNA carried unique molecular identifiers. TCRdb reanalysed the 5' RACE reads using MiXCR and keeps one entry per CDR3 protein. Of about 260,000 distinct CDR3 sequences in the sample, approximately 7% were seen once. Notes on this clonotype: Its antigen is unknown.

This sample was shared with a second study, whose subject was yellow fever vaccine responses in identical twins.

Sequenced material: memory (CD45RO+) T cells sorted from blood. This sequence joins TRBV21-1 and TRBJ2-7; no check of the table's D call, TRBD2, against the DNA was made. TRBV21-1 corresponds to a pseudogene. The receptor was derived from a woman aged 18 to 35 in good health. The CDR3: CASSKGGEDRKSYEQYF. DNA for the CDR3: TGTGCCAGCAGCAAAGGAGGGGAGGACAGGAAATCCTACGAGCAGTACTTC.